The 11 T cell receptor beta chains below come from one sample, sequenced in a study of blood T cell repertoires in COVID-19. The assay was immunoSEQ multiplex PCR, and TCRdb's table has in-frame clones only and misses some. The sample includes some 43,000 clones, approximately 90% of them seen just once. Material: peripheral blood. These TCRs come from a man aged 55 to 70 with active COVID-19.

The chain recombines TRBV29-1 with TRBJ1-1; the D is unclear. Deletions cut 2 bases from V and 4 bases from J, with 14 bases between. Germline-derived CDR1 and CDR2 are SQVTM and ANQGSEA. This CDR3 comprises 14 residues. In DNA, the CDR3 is TGCAGCGTTGAATATGGCAGCGTGAGCACTGAAGCTTTCTTT. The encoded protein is CSVEYGSVSTEAFF. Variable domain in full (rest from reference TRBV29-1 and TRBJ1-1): SAVISQKPSRDICQRGTSLTIQCQVDSQVTMMFWYRQQPGQSLTLIATANQGSEATYESGFVIDKFPISRPNLTFSTLTVSNMSPEDSSIYLCSVEYGSVSTEAFFGQGTRLTVV.

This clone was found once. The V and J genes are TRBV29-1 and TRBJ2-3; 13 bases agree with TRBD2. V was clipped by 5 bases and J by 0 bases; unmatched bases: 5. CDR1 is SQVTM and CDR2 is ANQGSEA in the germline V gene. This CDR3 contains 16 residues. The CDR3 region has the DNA TGCAGCGTTCAGGGGACTAGCGGGACTAGCACAGATACGCAGTATTTT. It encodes CSVQGTSGTSTDTQYF.

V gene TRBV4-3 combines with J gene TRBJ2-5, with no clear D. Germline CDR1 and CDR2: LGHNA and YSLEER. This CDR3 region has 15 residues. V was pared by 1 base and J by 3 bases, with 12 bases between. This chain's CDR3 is CASSQGATTKETQYF. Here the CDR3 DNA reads TGCGCCAGCAGCCAAGGAGCGACGACCAAAGAGACCCAGTACTTC.

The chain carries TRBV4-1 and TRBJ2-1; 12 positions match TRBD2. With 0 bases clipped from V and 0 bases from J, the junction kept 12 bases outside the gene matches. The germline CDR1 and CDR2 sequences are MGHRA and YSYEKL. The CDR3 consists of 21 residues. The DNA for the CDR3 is TGCGCCAGCAGCCAAGATTCGGCTAGCGGGAGGGTCCAAAGCTCCTACAATGAGCAGTTCTTC. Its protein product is CASSQDSASGRVQSSYNEQFF.

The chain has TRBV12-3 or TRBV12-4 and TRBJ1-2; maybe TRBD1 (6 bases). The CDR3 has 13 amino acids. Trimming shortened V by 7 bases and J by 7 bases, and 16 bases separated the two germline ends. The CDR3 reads CASTIQGSRGYTF. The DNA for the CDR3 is TGTGCCAGCACCATACAGGGAAGTCGTGGCTACACCTTC.

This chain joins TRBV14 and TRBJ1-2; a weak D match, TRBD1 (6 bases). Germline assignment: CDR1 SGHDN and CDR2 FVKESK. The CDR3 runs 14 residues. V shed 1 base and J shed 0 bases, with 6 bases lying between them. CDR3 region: CASSQGTANYGYTF. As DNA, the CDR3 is TGTGCCAGCAGCCAAGGGACAGCTAACTATGGCTACACCTTC.

The CDR3 loop is CASSVGQGLGGTEAFF. DNA of the CDR3: TGTGCCAGCAGCGTAGGTCAGGGCCTTGGTGGCACTGAAGCTTTCTTT. The chain has TRBV9 and TRBJ1-1, with a tentative D call TRBD1 (5 bases). Germline V gives CDR1 SGDLS, CDR2 YYNGEE. The germline V and J ends were trimmed by 0 bases and 4 bases, with 16 bases remaining between them. The CDR3 runs 16 residues.

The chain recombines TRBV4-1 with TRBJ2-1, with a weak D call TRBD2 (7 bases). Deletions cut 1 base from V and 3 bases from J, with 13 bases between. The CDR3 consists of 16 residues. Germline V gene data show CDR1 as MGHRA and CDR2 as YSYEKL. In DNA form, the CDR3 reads TGCGCCAGCAGCCAAGTCAGGGGAGGGTTCTACAATGAGCAGTTCTTC. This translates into CASSQVRGGFYNEQFF.

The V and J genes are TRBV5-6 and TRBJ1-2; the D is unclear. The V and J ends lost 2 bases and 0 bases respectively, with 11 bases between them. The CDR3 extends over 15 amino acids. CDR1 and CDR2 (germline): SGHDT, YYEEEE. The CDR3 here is CASSLADGSNYGYTF. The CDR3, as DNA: TGTGCCAGCAGCTTAGCGGACGGCTCTAACTATGGCTACACCTTC.

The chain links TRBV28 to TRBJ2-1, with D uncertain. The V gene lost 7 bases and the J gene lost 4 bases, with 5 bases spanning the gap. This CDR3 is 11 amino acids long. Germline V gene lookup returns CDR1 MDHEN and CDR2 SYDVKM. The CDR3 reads CASTTYNEQFF. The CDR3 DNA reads TGTGCCAGCACAACATACAATGAGCAGTTCTTC.

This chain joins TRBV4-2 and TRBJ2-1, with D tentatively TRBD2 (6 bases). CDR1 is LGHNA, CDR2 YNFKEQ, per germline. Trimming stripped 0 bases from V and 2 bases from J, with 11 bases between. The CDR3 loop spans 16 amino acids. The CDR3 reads CASSQDLPGAYNEQFF. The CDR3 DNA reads TGTGCCAGCAGCCAAGATTTACCGGGAGCCTACAATGAGCAGTTCTTC.